These T cell receptor beta chains were read from a single sample in a study of CD8+ T cells in alopecia areata. Assay used: immunoSEQ multiplex PCR; TCRdb lists only in-frame clones, some missing. Here the sample spans about 120,000 clones, 53% being singletons. The source material was CD4+ T cells sorted from blood, sampled at week 4, from a patient treated with tofacitinib. The origin of the receptors is a human donor with alopecia areata. The CDR3 runs from the conserved cysteine through the conserved F or W. A D gene is named only where the DNA matches it firmly. Where a row states a size, it is once, few, many or the class of an expanded clone; other rows omit it.

v_gene	d_gene	j_gene	abundance	CDR3aa	CDR3nt
TRBV30	.	TRBJ1-3	once	CAWNRRGSGNTIYF	TGTGCCTGGAATCGGCGAGGCTCTGGAAACACCATATATTTT
TRBV29-1	TRBD1	TRBJ2-7	few	CSVETDRKQYF	TGCAGCGTTGAGACGGACAGGAAGCAGTACTTC
TRBV9	TRBD1	TRBJ1-3	few	CASSAEPDRVRNTIYF	TGTGCCAGCAGCGCGGAACCGGACAGGGTTAGGAACACCATATATTTT
TRBV7-6	.	TRBJ2-7	.	CASSSQYYEQYF	TGTGCCAGCAGCTCCCAGTACTACGAGCAGTACTTC
TRBV15	.	TRBJ1-4	few	CATSRGTFPNEKLFF	TGTGCCACCAGCAGAGGGACATTCCCTAATGAAAAACTGTTTTTT
TRBV29-1	TRBD1	TRBJ1-1	.	CSVGNRGRGNTEAFF	TGCAGCGTTGGAAACAGGGGCCGGGGGAACACTGAAGCTTTCTTT
TRBV18	.	TRBJ2-5	.	CASSPRQTETQYF	TGTGCCAGCTCACCACGGCAGACGGAGACCCAGTACTTC
TRBV7-9	.	TRBJ1-1	few	CASTSSPGAQTEAFF	TGTGCCAGCACATCCTCTCCGGGGGCACAAACTGAAGCTTTCTTT
TRBV7-8	.	TRBJ1-2	.	CASSLVIRASTHQASYTF	TGTGCCAGCAGCTTAGTGATCAGGGCAAGTACCCATCAGGCGAGCTACACCTTC
TRBV29-1	TRBD2	TRBJ2-3	.	CSVTRLAGSTDTQYF	TGCAGCGTTACACGACTAGCGGGAAGTACAGATACGCAGTATTTT
TRBV6-5	TRBD1	TRBJ2-6	.	CASRTGNTGANVLTF	TGTGCCAGCAGGACAGGGAATACTGGGGCCAACGTCCTGACTTTC
TRBV25-1	TRBD1	TRBJ1-1	.	CASSFQGATEAFF	TGTGCCAGCAGCTTCCAGGGGGCTACTGAAGCTTTCTTT
TRBV6-5	.	TRBJ1-4	once	CASRSTNEKLFF	TGTGCCAGCAGATCAACTAATGAAAAACTGTTTTTT
TRBV5-6	.	TRBJ1-6	.	CASSLRQVNSPLHF	TGTGCCAGCAGCTTGCGTCAAGTCAATTCACCCCTCCACTTT
TRBV6-1	.	TRBJ2-1	few	CASARPSSYNEQFF	TGTGCCAGCGCGAGGCCCAGCTCCTACAATGAGCAGTTCTTC
TRBV7-3	.	TRBJ2-2	few	CASSLTVQGRELFF	TGTGCCAGCAGCTTAACCGTACAGGGACGGGAGCTGTTTTTT
TRBV2	.	TRBJ1-2	.	CASGRAGNYGYTF	TGTGCCAGCGGGCGGGCTGGGAACTATGGCTACACCTTC
TRBV10-3	TRBD1	TRBJ2-7	.	CAISPDRAGEQYF	TGTGCCATCAGTCCCGACAGGGCGGGCGAGCAGTACTTC
TRBV7-2	.	TRBJ1-2	.	CASSLGQWVNYGYTF	TGTGCCAGCAGCTTAGGGCAGTGGGTCAACTATGGCTACACCTTC
TRBV13	.	TRBJ1-4	.	CASSFFSWGEKLFF	TGTGCCAGCAGCTTTTTTTCGTGGGGGGAAAAACTGTTTTTT
TRBV9	.	TRBJ1-4	once	CASSVDRQLNEKLFF	TGTGCCAGCAGCGTAGACAGACAACTTAATGAAAAACTGTTTTTT
TRBV7-8	TRBD2	TRBJ2-5	.	CAAASGGRETQYF	TGTGCCGCGGCTAGCGGGGGACGGGAGACCCAGTACTTC
TRBV7-8	.	TRBJ2-6	.	CASSLWTTGANVLTF	TGTGCCAGCAGCTTATGGACAACCGGGGCCAACGTCCTGACTTTC
TRBV29-1	.	TRBJ2-2	few	CSVEDTGTNTGELFF	TGCAGCGTTGAAGATACAGGGACCAACACCGGGGAGCTGTTTTTT
TRBV14	.	TRBJ2-1	.	CASSPNWYNEQFF	TGTGCCAGCAGCCCTAACTGGTACAATGAGCAGTTCTTC
TRBV7-8	TRBD1	TRBJ1-3	few	CASSSRQGHSGNTIYF	TGTGCCAGCAGCTCGCGACAGGGGCACTCTGGAAACACCATATATTTT
TRBV25-1	.	TRBJ2-7	many	CASRPSGSYEQYF	TGTGCCAGCAGGCCCTCAGGTTCCTACGAGCAGTACTTC
TRBV30	TRBD2	TRBJ2-1	.	CAWTGGGNEQFF	TGTGCCTGGACGGGCGGGGGCAATGAGCAGTTCTTC
TRBV30	TRBD2	TRBJ2-3	.	CAWTKGLAGVMSQYF	TGTGCCTGGACCAAGGGGCTAGCGGGCGTTATGTCGCAGTATTTT
TRBV2	.	TRBJ2-1	.	CASSDSPREEQFF	TGTGCCAGCAGCGATTCACCTAGGGAGGAGCAGTTCTTC